This is a list of T cell receptor beta chains from one sample in a study of cytomegalovirus exposure and HLA in healthy donors. Sequencing used immunoSEQ multiplex PCR; TCRdb keeps in-frame clones, though not all of them. Here the sample spans around 130,000 clones, approximately 78% being singletons. The sample was PBMCs. The receptors shown here come from a man aged 40-49 years in good health and CMV-seronegative. The CDR3 runs from the conserved cysteine through the conserved F or W. D genes are given only for firm matches. Some rows mark clone size as missing; the rest say once, few, many or name a class of expanded clone.

>.|TRBJ2-1|TRBV28|.
TGTGCCAGCAGTTTAGGTACTAGCTGGAGGAGTGAGCAGTTCTTC
CASSLGTSWRSEQFF
>TRBD2|TRBJ2-5|TRBV19|.
TGTGCCAGTAGTTCCCCACTAGCGCTCGAGACCCAGTACTTC
CASSSPLALETQYF
>TRBD2|TRBJ2-7|TRBV29-1|.
TGCAGCGTACGACTAACGGGAGGGCCCATCGGCTACGAGCAGTACTTC
CSVRLTGGPIGYEQYF
>TRBD1|TRBJ1-6|TRBV5-6|.
TGTGCCAGCAGCTTGGCCGGGACAGCCCATTCACCCCTCCACTTT
CASSLAGTAHSPLHF
>.|TRBJ2-2|TRBV4-3|.
TGCGCCAGCAGCCAAGAATCGGCAGGGGTCACCGGGGAGCTGTTTTTT
CASSQESAGVTGELFF
>.|TRBJ1-2|TRBV7-6|.
TGTGCCAGCAGCTCAGGGGCGCAAGGCTACACCTTC
CASSSGAQGYTF
>.|TRBJ1-2|TRBV27|.
TGTGCCTCGGGGGGAGGAGGGGGAACTCACGGCTATGGCTACACCTTC
CASGGGGGTHGYGYTF
>TRBD2|TRBJ2-2|TRBV10-3|.
TGTGCCATCAGGCCGGGGGGGCCGAGCACCGGGGAGCTGTTTTTT
CAIRPGGPSTGELFF
>TRBD1|TRBJ1-2|TRBV6-5|.
TGTGCCAGCACCGTTAGGGACAGCAACTATGGCTACACCTTC
CASTVRDSNYGYTF
>TRBD2|TRBJ2-7|TRBV6-5|.
TGTGCCAGCAGTTACGGTCTAGCGGTGTCCTGGAGGGAGCAGTACTTC
CASSYGLAVSWREQYF
>.|TRBJ2-3|TRBV27|.
TGTGCCAGCAGAAGACAGGGCACAGATACGCAGTATTTT
CASRRQGTDTQYF
>TRBD1|TRBJ1-6|TRBV5-1|.
TGCGCCAGCAGACATACAACAGGGGGTGAGAATTCACCCCTCCACTTT
CASRHTTGGENSPLHF
>TRBD1|TRBJ2-7|TRBV15|.
TGTGCCACCAGCAGAGACGGGACAGGGGCGTACGAGCAGTACTTC
CATSRDGTGAYEQYF
>TRBD1|TRBJ2-7|TRBV6-5|.
TGTGCCAGCAGTCCCCGGGACAGGGTCTGGAACGAGCAGTACTTC
CASSPRDRVWNEQYF
>TRBD2|TRBJ2-1|TRBV30|.
TGTGCCTGGAGTCGGGGGGGACGGGTACAGAATGAGCAGTTCTTC
CAWSRGGRVQNEQFF
>.|TRBJ2-3|TRBV29-1|.
TGCAGCGTTGAGGGAGCGGGTCCTTGGGATACGCAGTATTTT
CSVEGAGPWDTQYF
>TRBD1|TRBJ1-3|TRBV19|.
TGTGCCAGTAGCCGCGGACAGGGCGGGACCATATATTTT
CASSRGQGGTIYF
>.|TRBJ1-3|TRBV5-6|.
TGTGCCAGCAGCTTGAGTCTTACAGCTTCGGCTGGAAACACCATATATTTT
CASSLSLTASAGNTIYF
>.|TRBJ2-6|TRBV29-1|.
TGCAGCGTGGGGTCGTCGCCGACCTCTGGGGCCAACGGCCTGACTTTC
CSVGSSPTSGANGLTF
>TRBD2|TRBJ2-1|TRBV6-5|.
TGTGCCAGCAGTTACCTCGGGACTAGCGGGAGCTATGAGCAGTTCTTC
CASSYLGTSGSYEQFF
>.|TRBJ1-2|TRBV9|.
TGTGCCAGCAGCGCGGGTCAGACGGTGATTTATGGCTACACCTTC
CASSAGQTVIYGYTF
>TRBD1|TRBJ2-1|TRBV25-1|once
TGTGCCAGCAGTATGCGGACAGGGGGCAGTGAGCAGTTCTTC
CASSMRTGGSEQFF
>TRBD1|TRBJ2-7|TRBV28|.
TGTGCCAGCAGCCCGGGACAGGGGGTAGGCGAGCAGTACTTC
CASSPGQGVGEQYF
>.|TRBJ2-7|TRBV6-5|.
TGTGCCAGCAGTTACTCGAGGGTACTCGACTCCGAGCAGTACTTC
CASSYSRVLDSEQYF